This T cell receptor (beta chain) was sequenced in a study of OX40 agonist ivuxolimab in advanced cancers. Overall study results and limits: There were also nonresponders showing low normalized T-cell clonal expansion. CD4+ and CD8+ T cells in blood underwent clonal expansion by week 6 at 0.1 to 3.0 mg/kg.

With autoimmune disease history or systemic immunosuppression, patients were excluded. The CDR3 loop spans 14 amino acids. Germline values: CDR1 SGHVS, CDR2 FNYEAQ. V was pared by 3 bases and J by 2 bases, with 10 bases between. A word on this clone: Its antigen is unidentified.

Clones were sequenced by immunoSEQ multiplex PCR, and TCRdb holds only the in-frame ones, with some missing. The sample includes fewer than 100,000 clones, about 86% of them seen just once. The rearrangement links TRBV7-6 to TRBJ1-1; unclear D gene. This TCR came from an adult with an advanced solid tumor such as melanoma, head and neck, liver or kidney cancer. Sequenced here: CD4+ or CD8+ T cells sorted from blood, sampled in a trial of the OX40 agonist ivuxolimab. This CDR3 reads CASSLHRGNTEAFF. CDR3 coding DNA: TGTGCCAGCAGCTTGCACAGAGGAAACACTGAAGCTTTCTTT.